Included here is one T cell receptor beta chain sequence, with context. Antigen: not known. These data come from a study of T cell clones after liver transplantation. Study information: As an antigen-independent comparator, third-party-reactive TCRbeta sequences came from pre-transplant mixed lymphocyte reactions. Study-level points and caveats: The donor-reactive repertoire was only partly measurable in a couple of subjects, lacking donor cells.

The length of the CDR3 is 15 residues. CDR1 SGHRS and CDR2 YFSETQ come from the germline V gene. The trim removed 0 bases at V and 6 bases at J, leaving 6 bases unmatched. Profiling relied on immunoSEQ multiplex PCR, and the TCRdb table lists in-frame clones only, not all of them. The sample has over 25,000 clones; more than 90% are singletons. The TCR was taken from a human patient who received a liver transplant. Some T cells may have come from the graft donor. The rearrangement links TRBV5-1 to TRBJ2-1; 7 bases fit TRBD2. The sample in question was CD8+ T cells from blood, obtained 12 months after liver transplant. The CDR3 sequence: CASSLVTSRSNEQFF. CDR3 nucleotides: TGCGCCAGCAGCTTGGTGACTAGCCGAAGCAATGAGCAGTTCTTC.